These 19 T cell receptor beta chains were sequenced from one sample in a study of OX40 agonist ivuxolimab in advanced cancers. Libraries were prepared by immunoSEQ multiplex PCR; TCRdb keeps only in-frame clonotypes and omits some of them. The sample lists approximately 80,000 clones; approximately 90% were seen once. The source material was CD4+ or CD8+ T cells sorted from blood, sampled in a trial of the OX40 agonist ivuxolimab. Every receptor here comes from an adult with an advanced solid tumor such as melanoma, head and neck, liver or kidney cancer.

This chain joins TRBV7-3 and TRBJ2-1; D gene unclear. The CDR3 extends over 14 amino acids. Trimming left V 4 bases short and J 10 bases short, with 17 bases between. Germline V gene sequence: CDR1 SGHTA, CDR2 FQGTGA. The CDR3 is CASSSILYGREQFF. CDR3 DNA sequence: TGTGCCAGCAGCTCCATACTTTACGGGCGGGAGCAGTTCTTC.

J is TRBJ2-5 and V is TRBV11-2; weak D call: TRBD2 (5 bases). The CDR3 is 16 amino acids. Germline CDR1 and CDR2: SGHAT and FQNNGV. Deletions cut 3 bases from V and 4 bases from J, with 18 bases between. CDR3 bases: TGTGCCAGCAGCTTGGAGCTAGCTCTATTAGGAGAGACCCAGTACTTC. Residues: CASSLELALLGETQYF.

The chain has TRBV19 and TRBJ2-2, with a weak D call TRBD2 (6 bases). CDR1 is LNHDA, CDR2 SQIVND, per germline (reference sequence). The V end was cut by 4 bases, the J end by 6 bases, with 9 bases between. The CDR3 runs to 13 residues. The CDR3 reads CASSTLAAGELFF. The CDR3 nucleotides read TGTGCCAGTAGTACACTAGCTGCCGGGGAGCTGTTTTTT.

The rearrangement uses TRBV6-4 and TRBJ2-3; TRBD2 matches 9 bases. The CDR3 spans 14 residues. The V gene's germline CDR1 is MRHNA and CDR2 SNTAGT. J was trimmed by 1 base and V by 5 bases; bases with no gene match: 1. The CDR3 loop reads CASSSSGGTDTQYF. The CDR3 DNA is TGTGCCAGCAGTTCTAGCGGGGGCACAGATACGCAGTATTTT.

The rearrangement uses TRBV6-1 and TRBJ1-3; TRBD1 might be the D (6 bases). Germline CDR1 is MNHNS and CDR2 is SASEGT. Between the trimmed V and J ends, which lost 1 base and 2 bases, there was a span of 12 bases. CDR3 size: 16 residues. CDR3 loop: CASSEVSGVTGNTIYF. Written as DNA, the CDR3 is TGTGCCAGCAGTGAAGTGTCAGGGGTTACTGGAAACACCATATATTTT.

V and J are TRBV5-4 and TRBJ1-1; D is unclear. The ends were cut back, 0 bases at V and 1 base at J, with 4 bases in the middle. The CDR3 runs 13 residues. Per germline, CDR1 SGHNT and CDR2 YYREEE (reference sequence). The CDR3 protein is CASSLGPNTEAFF. CDR3 nucleotides: TGTGCCAGCAGCTTGGGGCCGAACACTGAAGCTTTCTTT.

The chain has TRBV4-2 and TRBJ1-2, with TRBD1 identical over 10 bases. Germline V gene data show CDR1 as LGHNA and CDR2 as YNFKEQ. CDR3 size: 14 residues. V dropped 2 bases and J dropped 7; count of bases not matched to a gene: 4. This CDR3 reads CASSQTRTGGGYTF. In DNA, the CDR3 is TGTGCCAGCAGCCAAACCCGGACAGGGGGTGGCTACACCTTC.

In DNA form, the CDR3 reads TGTGCCAGCAGTCCAGGTAGCGGATACAATGAGCAGTTCTTC. Its translation is CASSPGSGYNEQFF. This chain connects TRBV7-2 to TRBJ2-1, with a possible D match to TRBD2 (6 bases). The CDR3 covers 14 residues. V lost 6 bases and J 4 bases, leaving 13 bases between the germline ends. The germline V gene has CDR1 SGHTA and CDR2 FQGNSA.

The chain recombines TRBV18 with TRBJ1-5; TRBD1 matches at 10 bases. The CDR3 loop spans 15 amino acids. Trimming at V came to 6 bases and at J to 2 bases, leaving 4 bases not matched to a gene. CDR1 is KGHSH, CDR2 LQKENI, per germline. CDR3 in amino acids: CASSRQGARNQPQHF. As DNA, the CDR3 is TGTGCCAGCTCTCGACAGGGGGCACGCAATCAGCCCCAGCATTTT. Together with reference TRBV18 and TRBJ1-5, the CDR3 gives the full variable domain: NAGVMQNPRHLVRRRGQEARLRCSPMKGHSHVYWYRQLPEEGLKFMVYLQKENIIDESGMPKERFSAEFPKEGPSILRIQQVVRGDSAAYFCASSRQGARNQPQHFGDGTRLSIL.

The rearrangement links TRBV29-1 to TRBJ2-7, with D tentatively TRBD1 (6 bases). The V and J ends lost 4 bases and 7 bases respectively, with 14 bases between them. Germline values: CDR1 SQVTM, CDR2 ANQGSEA. The CDR3 is 12 amino acids. CDR3 residues: CSVASGVGEQYF. Written as DNA, the CDR3 is TGCAGCGTTGCTTCAGGGGTAGGGGAGCAGTACTTC.

A word on this clone: Other nucleotide sequences from this sample produce the same CDR3. The gene calls are TRBV6-1 and TRBJ1-2; D is uncertain. Germline CDR1 MNHNS, CDR2 SASEGT. This CDR3 has 14 amino acids. Trimming removed 6 bases from V and 0 bases from J, with 11 bases in between. CDR3 residues: CASSPGTANYGYTF. In DNA, the CDR3 is TGTGCCAGCAGCCCCGGCACAGCTAACTATGGCTACACCTTC.

This clone has just one count. The V gene is TRBV5-1, the J gene TRBJ2-2; possibly TRBD1 or TRBD2 for D (6 bases each). CDR1 is SGHRS and CDR2 is YFSETQ in the germline V gene. The CDR3 is made up of 17 amino acids. Trimming took off 4 bases at V and 3 bases at J, with 19 bases between the two ends. The CDR3 protein is CASSQRMGGWDTGELFF. As DNA, the CDR3 is TGCGCCAGCAGCCAACGAATGGGGGGCTGGGACACCGGGGAGCTGTTTTTT.

V usage is TRBV5-1 and J usage is TRBJ2-2; D possibly corresponds to TRBD1 (6 bases). The CDR3 sequence is 16 residues long. Germline assignment: CDR1 SGHRS and CDR2 YFSETQ. Trimming shortened V by 0 bases and J by 5 bases, and 14 bases separated the two germline ends. The CDR3 bases are TGCGCCAGCAGCTTGGCCGGGCGAGGGGGAACCGGGGAGCTGTTTTTT. Translated, it gives CASSLAGRGGTGELFF.

The chain joins TRBV5-1 to TRBJ2-1, with no clear D. The CDR3 loop spans 16 amino acids. Germline CDR1 SGHRS, CDR2 YFSETQ. V lost 0 bases and J lost 5, with 15 bases in between. The CDR3 is CASSLEGQLRHNEQFF. CDR3 nucleotide sequence: TGCGCCAGCAGCTTGGAAGGGCAGTTGAGGCACAATGAGCAGTTCTTC. The entire variable domain, with the rest obtained from reference TRBV5-1 and TRBJ2-1, is as follows: KAGVTQTPRYLIKTRGQQVTLSCSPISGHRSVSWYQQTPGQGLQFLFEYFSETQRNKGNFPGRFSGRQFSNSRSEMNVSTLELGDSALYLCASSLEGQLRHNEQFFGPGTRLTVL.

V is TRBV6-5 and J is TRBJ1-1, with D perhaps matching TRBD1 (5 bases). V lost 4 bases and J 11 bases, leaving 17 bases between the germline ends. This CDR3 spans 13 amino acids. Germline V CDR1 and CDR2: MNHEY, SVGAGI. In DNA form, the CDR3 reads TGTGCCAGCAGTTCCTTCCTTGGGGGATCGGCTTTCTTT. Its protein is CASSSFLGGSAFF.

The rearrangement joins TRBV2 to TRBJ2-5; D is perhaps TRBD2 (5 bases). Germline CDR1 is SNHLY and CDR2 is FYNNEI. CDR3 length: 13 amino acids. V was cut by 7 bases and J by 0 bases, with 9 bases left in between. CDR3: CASMRRHQETQYF. CDR3 bases: TGTGCCAGCATGAGGAGGCACCAAGAGACCCAGTACTTC.

This chain's CDR3 is CASSLFRDAEAFF. The CDR3 region has the DNA TGTGCCAGCAGTTTATTCAGGGACGCTGAAGCTTTCTTT. The rearrangement uses TRBV6-5 and TRBJ1-1; a possible D gene is TRBD1 (5 bases). This CDR3 spans 13 amino acids. Germline V gene data show CDR1 as MNHEY and CDR2 as SVGAGI. V was cut by 4 bases and J by 6 bases, with 12 bases left in between.

The chain is built from TRBV19 and TRBJ1-4; D not resolved. The CDR3 contains 15 residues. Germline V lookup: CDR1 LNHDA, CDR2 SQIVND (reference sequence). V dropped 5 bases and J dropped 0 bases, with 10 bases sitting between them. The CDR3 nucleotides are TGTGCCAGTAGTGTGGGAGGAGCAACTAATGAAAAACTGTTTTTT. Protein sequence: CASSVGGATNEKLFF.

This clone was observed a few times. The chain carries TRBV2 and TRBJ2-7, with D hard to call. The CDR3 consists of 15 residues. Germline assignment: CDR1 SNHLY and CDR2 FYNNEI. Trimming stripped 2 bases from V and 2 bases from J, with 13 bases between. The CDR3 protein is CASSELGIGPYEQYF. CDR3 coding DNA: TGTGCCAGCAGTGAATTGGGGATAGGGCCCTACGAGCAGTACTTC.